This TCR beta chain was documented in a study of PD-1 blockade in classical Hodgkin lymphoma. General observations from the study: Prior therapy or disease activity may underlie the repertoire differences, whose causes remain undefined.

This clone was detected once. No antigen is known for it. With 0 bases removed from V and 1 base from J, the gap between germline ends came to 5 bases. The germline V gene encodes CDR1 SGHRS and CDR2 YFSETQ. The CDR3 has 13 residues. The method was immunoSEQ multiplex PCR; TCRdb's version includes in-frame clones alone and lacks a portion of them. The sample comprises tens of thousands of clones, about 90% of which are singletons, and approximately 9.1% rests with the top ten. Every one of the patients relapsed after autologous stem cell transplantation (brentuximab vedotin exposure was variable). The receptor's source is a human donor with classical Hodgkin lymphoma. Sample: peripheral blood mononuclear cells (PBMCs), taken at baseline. The chain has TRBV5-1 and TRBJ2-7; D call uncertain. The CDR3 reads CASSLARSYEQYF. Written as DNA, the CDR3 is TGCGCCAGCAGCTTGGCCAGGTCCTACGAGCAGTACTTC.